These T cell receptor beta chains were read from a single sample in a study of T cell repertoires in cytomegalovirus infection. From the reads, TCRdb called clonotypes with MiXCR, one entry per CDR3 protein. This repertoire shows 300,000 or so distinct CDR3 sequences, 8% to 10% found once; its top ten account for 2.5%. The sequenced sample was PBMCs. These receptors all come from a human donor in good health (CMV status not recorded). Some clones in this sample may be carry-over from other donors' samples. CDR3s include the opening cysteine and the closing phenylalanine or tryptophan. Fields, in order: J gene, V gene, clone size, D gene, CDR3 protein, CDR3 DNA. A D gene is named only where the DNA matches it firmly. Clone size is given for some rows only: seen once, a few or many times, or a class if the clone is expanded.

TRBJ1-6 TRBV12-3/TRBV12-4 many . CASSLSDNNSPLHF TGTGCCAGCAGTTTATCGGACAATAATTCACCCCTCCACTTT
TRBJ2-1 TRBV7-9 few . CASSLHVPPGNEQFF TGTGCCAGCAGCCTACATGTTCCCCCCGGCAATGAGCAGTTCTTC
TRBJ2-2 TRBV6-5 few . CASSAHGELFF TGTGCCAGCAGTGCCCACGGGGAGCTGTTTTTT
TRBJ1-2 TRBV6-5 few . CASSYSGGSRYGYTF TGTGCCAGCAGTTACTCGGGGGGCAGCCGCTATGGCTACACCTTC
TRBJ2-1 TRBV12-3/TRBV12-4 many . CASSFQQSYNEQFF TGTGCCAGCAGTTTTCAACAGTCTTACAATGAGCAGTTCTTC
TRBJ1-5 TRBV5-5 few . CASSPGRGNQPQHF TGTGCCAGCAGCCCGGGACGGGGGAATCAGCCCCAGCATTTT
TRBJ1-1 TRBV5-1 . . CASSRTGTREALGAFF TGCGCCAGCAGTCGTACAGGCACCCGCGAGGCTTTGGGGGCTTTCTTT
TRBJ1-5 TRBV15 many TRBD1 CATSRDKGAQPQHF TGTGCCACCAGCAGAGATAAGGGGGCTCAGCCCCAGCATTTT
TRBJ1-2 TRBV29-1 . . CSADGDGYGYTF TGCAGCGCCGATGGGGACGGGTATGGCTACACCTTC
TRBJ1-2 TRBV12-3/TRBV12-4 many TRBD1 CASSTDRVYGYTF TGTGCCAGCAGTACTGACAGGGTTTACGGCTACACCTTC
TRBJ2-3 TRBV20-1 . . CSARRGVSTDTQYF TGCAGTGCTAGGAGGGGGGTTAGCACAGATACGCAGTATTTT
TRBJ1-2 TRBV7-2 many . CASSHETGPYGYTF TGTGCCAGCAGCCACGAGACGGGACCCTATGGCTACACCTTC
TRBJ2-7 TRBV6-1 many . CASSPGAASYEQYF TGTGCCAGCAGTCCCGGGGCGGCCTCCTACGAGCAGTACTTC
TRBJ1-3 TRBV6-5 . . CASRVDRSSGNTIYF TGTGCCAGCAGAGTTGACCGCAGCTCTGGAAACACCATATATTTT
TRBJ2-4 TRBV29-1 many . CSVESSSKNIQYF TGCAGCGTTGAGTCCAGCTCCAAAAACATTCAGTACTTC
TRBJ2-7 TRBV3-1 few TRBD2 CASSQRRPGTTAYEQYF TGTGCCAGCAGCCAAAGGCGGCCCGGGACTACCGCCTACGAGCAGTACTTC
TRBJ2-2 TRBV20-1 few TRBD2 CSARDVLAANTGELFF TGCAGTGCTAGAGATGTCCTAGCGGCGAACACCGGGGAGCTGTTTTTT
TRBJ2-6 TRBV7-6 many . CASSPDSYSGANVLTF TGTGCCAGCAGCCCAGACAGTTACTCTGGGGCCAACGTCCTGACTTTC
TRBJ2-5 TRBV20-1 . . CSAPAGQETQYF TGCAGTGCTCCCGCCGGCCAAGAGACCCAGTACTTC
TRBJ1-1 TRBV5-1 few . CASSLERSGLAFF TGCGCCAGCAGCTTGGAACGTAGCGGGTTGGCTTTCTTT
TRBJ1-6 TRBV23-1 many . CASSHWKNSPLHF TGCGCCAGCAGTCATTGGAAAAATTCACCCCTCCACTTT
TRBJ2-1 TRBV20-1 few TRBD2 CSASSTRTSGAQYEQFF TGCAGTGCTTCTTCAACTCGGACTAGCGGGGCGCAGTATGAGCAGTTCTTC
TRBJ1-6 TRBV20-1 few TRBD1 CSPSRTGLGSYNSPLHF TGCAGTCCCTCCCGGACAGGGCTAGGCTCCTATAATTCACCCCTCCACTTT
TRBJ1-5 TRBV12-3/TRBV12-4 many . CASSLSQQRLRSQPQHF TGTGCCAGCAGTTTATCGCAGCAGAGACTTCGTAGTCAGCCCCAGCATTTT
TRBJ2-6 TRBV4-1 few . CASSQEWDKSDVLTF TGCGCCAGCAGCCAAGAATGGGACAAAAGCGACGTCCTGACTTTC
TRBJ2-7 TRBV7-9 many . CASSPSRGEQYF TGTGCCAGCAGCCCTTCCAGGGGCGAGCAGTACTTC
TRBJ2-6 TRBV10-3 many TRBD1 CAITRDRGPSGANVLTF TGTGCCATCACTCGGGACAGGGGGCCCTCTGGGGCCAACGTCCTGACTTTC
TRBJ1-2 TRBV25-1 many . CASSEYLNLTF TGTGCCAGCAGTGAGTACCTCAACCTCACCTTC
TRBJ1-2 TRBV7-2 many TRBD1 CASTPDRGRGGYTF TGTGCCAGCACCCCTGACAGGGGGAGGGGTGGCTACACCTTC
TRBJ2-1 TRBV10-3 many TRBD1 CAISATTGTGGNEQFF TGTGCCATCAGTGCAACTACCGGGACAGGGGGCAATGAGCAGTTCTTC
TRBJ1-2 TRBV5-4 many . CASSLDLPPQNYGYTF TGTGCCAGCAGCTTGGACTTACCGCCCCAAAACTATGGCTACACCTTC
TRBJ1-1 TRBV4-1 few . CASSQVTLKGTEAFF TGCGCCAGCAGCCAAGTTACGCTAAAAGGCACTGAAGCTTTCTTT
TRBJ2-5 TRBV5-6 few TRBD2 CASSLAYFLASGGGTQYF TGTGCCAGCAGCTTGGCTTATTTTCTCGCTAGCGGGGGCGGGACCCAGTACTTC
TRBJ2-5 TRBV10-3 many . CAIRFGDGETQYF TGTGCCATCCGGTTCGGGGATGGGGAGACCCAGTACTTC
TRBJ2-2 TRBV20-1 many TRBD2 CSARIEGTSWGGELFF TGCAGTGCTAGAATAGAGGGGACTAGCTGGGGCGGGGAGCTGTTTTTT
TRBJ1-4 TRBV6-5 . . CASSSLSEKLFF TGTGCCAGCAGTTCCCTAAGTGAAAAACTGTTTTTT
TRBJ1-4 TRBV29-1 many . CSVEEAGVNEKLFF TGCAGCGTTGAAGAAGCAGGAGTTAATGAAAAACTGTTTTTT
TRBJ1-1 TRBV10-2 many . CASSAIGGDTEAFF TGCGCCAGCAGTGCGATAGGCGGGGACACTGAAGCTTTCTTT
TRBJ2-2 TRBV4-3 once . CASSQGLGPNTGELFF TGCGCCAGCAGCCAAGGTTTGGGGCCGAACACCGGGGAGCTGTTTTTT
TRBJ1-3 TRBV29-1 . TRBD1 CSVADRSSGNTIYF TGCAGCGTCGCGGACAGGAGCTCTGGAAACACCATATATTTT
TRBJ2-1 TRBV5-1 . TRBD2 CASSFSGGPGAEQFF TGCGCCAGCAGCTTTTCGGGGGGGCCCGGGGCTGAGCAGTTCTTC
TRBJ2-7 TRBV5-1 few . CASSFRTDSYEQYF TGCGCCAGCAGCTTCAGGACTGATTCCTACGAGCAGTACTTC
TRBJ1-6 TRBV6-6 few . CATGTSSSYNSPLHF TGTGCCACCGGGACATCTAGCTCCTATAATTCACCCCTCCACTTT
TRBJ2-2 TRBV7-2 many TRBD2 CASSPGLARKELFF TGTGCCAGCAGCCCCGGACTAGCCAGGAAGGAGCTGTTTTTT
TRBJ2-1 TRBV2 many . CASSRVGGMNEQFF TGTGCCAGCAGCCGAGTGGGGGGAATGAATGAGCAGTTCTTC
TRBJ2-1 TRBV7-3 many . CASSLYVYNEQFF TGTGCCAGCAGCTTATACGTCTACAATGAGCAGTTCTTC
TRBJ1-5 TRBV12-3/TRBV12-4 . . CASRRDVHNQPQHF TGTGCCAGCAGAAGGGACGTCCACAATCAGCCCCAGCATTTT
TRBJ1-6 TRBV4-1 many . CASSLRDLPSPLHF TGCGCCAGCAGCCTCCGGGACCTCCCTTCACCCCTCCACTTT
TRBJ2-1 TRBV6-6 . . CASTLGQATYNEQFF TGTGCCAGCACTCTGGGACAAGCCACCTACAATGAGCAGTTCTTC
TRBJ2-3 TRBV7-3 many TRBD2 CASSLGTSGGGTDTQYF TGTGCCAGCAGCCTCGGGACTAGCGGGGGAGGCACAGATACGCAGTATTTT
TRBJ1-1 TRBV20-1 . . CSARRGSMNTEAFF TGCAGTGCTAGGAGGGGAAGCATGAACACTGAAGCTTTCTTT
TRBJ2-3 TRBV29-1 once TRBD1 CSVRDRTDTQYF TGCAGCGTTCGGGACAGGACAGATACGCAGTATTTT
TRBJ2-3 TRBV2 many TRBD1 CASSLQGAQADTQYF TGTGCCAGCAGTCTACAGGGGGCCCAGGCAGATACGCAGTATTTT
TRBJ1-1 TRBV27 many . CASSRPGQNTEAFF TGTGCCAGCAGTAGACCGGGCCAAAACACTGAAGCTTTCTTT
TRBJ2-6 TRBV2 many TRBD1 CASRGTGGGNVLTF TGTGCCAGCAGGGGGACAGGGGGGGGCAACGTCCTGACTTTC
TRBJ2-7 TRBV28 few TRBD1 CASSLSATGTYEQYF TGTGCCAGCAGTTTATCGGCGACAGGGACCTACGAGCAGTACTTC
TRBJ1-1 TRBV6-2/TRBV6-3 many TRBD1 CASSPGQGWTEAFF TGTGCCAGCAGTCCAGGACAGGGTTGGACTGAAGCTTTCTTT
TRBJ2-5 TRBV25-1 many . CASSERRGLEYF TGTGCCAGCAGTGAAAGACGGGGACTGGAATACTTC
TRBJ2-7 TRBV5-1 many TRBD1 CASTPEGQTYEQYF TGCGCCAGCACCCCTGAGGGACAGACCTACGAGCAGTACTTC